Reported below is one TCR beta chain. Its antigen is unknown. One base away lies a much larger clone, so this may be a sequencing read error. In terms of origin and age, donors were healthy Caucasian individuals from Russia aged about 6 to 90. Each sample yielded at least 6 micrograms of PBMC total RNA. The source of the sample is a study of blood T cells in healthy people across ages. Study as a whole: About one barcoded beta molecule per two T cells came from capture by template switching.

For the second PCR, which ran for roughly 6 to 12 cycles, a sample-barcoded 5' primer and a J-beta primer mix were used. TCRdb processed the 5' RACE reads anew with MiXCR; each CDR3 protein has one entry. The profile shows about 1,500,000 distinct CDR3 sequences, roughly 30% of them singletons. The CDR3 consists of 12 residues. The germline V gene has CDR1 SGHTA and CDR2 FQGNSA. Trimming shortened V by 6 bases and J by 14 bases, and 18 bases separated the two germline ends. Overall study findings and caveats: Versus aged donors, long-lived donors had higher diversity and more naive CD4+ cells.

The receptor was derived from a woman in her 30s in good health. The sequencing sample was made of blood. The V gene is TRBV7-2, the J gene TRBJ2-3, with D uncertain. The CDR3 here is CASRTGPRVWYF. The CDR3 coding sequence is TGTGCCAGCAGAACCGGGCCCCGTGTGTGGTATTTT.